This T cell receptor beta chain is drawn from a study of T cells in localized non-small cell lung cancer. To note about this clone: Its antigen is still unknown.

General observations from the study: Heterogeneity cannot be ruled out, as sequencing used one tumor region only. Of the top 100 tumor clones, median roughly 60 were in adjacent lung, 25 to 35 among its top 100.

The V gene end was trimmed by 1 base and the J gene end by 1 base; junction bases not matched to a gene: 2. The CDR3 runs to 15 residues. Germline assignment: CDR1 SEHNR and CDR2 FQNEAQ (reference sequence). The assay was immunoSEQ multiplex PCR, and TCRdb's table has in-frame clones only and misses some. The data hold tens of thousands of clones, with 81% observed a single time. This TCR was sampled from a man between 40 and 75 years old with stage II lung adenocarcinoma. Sequencing was performed on PBMCs, taken before any cancer treatment. This sequence joins TRBV7-9 and TRBJ1-1; TRBD1 matches 8 bases. CDR3 sequence (DNA): TGTGCCAGCAGCTTAGGGGGGACAGGGAACACTGAAGCTTTCTTT. It codes for CASSLGGTGNTEAFF. The whole variable domain, remainder taken from reference TRBV7-9 and TRBJ1-1, is DTGVSQNPRHKITKRGQNVTFRCDPISEHNRLYWYRQTLGQGPEFLTYFQNEAQLEKSRLLSDRFSAERPKGSFSTLEIQRTEQGDSAMYLCASSLGGTGNTEAFFGQGTRLTVV.